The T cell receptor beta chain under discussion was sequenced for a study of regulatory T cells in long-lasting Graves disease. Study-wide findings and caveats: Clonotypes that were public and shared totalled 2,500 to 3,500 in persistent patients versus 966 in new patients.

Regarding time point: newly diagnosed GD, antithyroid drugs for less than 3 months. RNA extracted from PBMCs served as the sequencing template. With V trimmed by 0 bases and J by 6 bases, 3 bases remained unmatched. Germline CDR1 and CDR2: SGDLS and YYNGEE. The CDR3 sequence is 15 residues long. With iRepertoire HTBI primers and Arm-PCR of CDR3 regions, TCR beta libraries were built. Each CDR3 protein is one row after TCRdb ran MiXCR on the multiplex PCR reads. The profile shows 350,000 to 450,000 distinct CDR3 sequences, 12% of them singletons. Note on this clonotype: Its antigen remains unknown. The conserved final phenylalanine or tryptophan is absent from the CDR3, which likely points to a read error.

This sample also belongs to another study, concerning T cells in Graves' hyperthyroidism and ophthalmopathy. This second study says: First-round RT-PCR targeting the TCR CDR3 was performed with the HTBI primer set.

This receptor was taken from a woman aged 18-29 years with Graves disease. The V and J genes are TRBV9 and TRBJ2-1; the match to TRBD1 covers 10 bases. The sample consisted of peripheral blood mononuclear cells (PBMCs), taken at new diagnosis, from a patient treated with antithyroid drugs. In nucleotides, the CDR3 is TGTGCCAGCAGCGTAGGAGGGACAGGGGCCAATGAGCAGTTCCTC. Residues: CASSVGGTGANEQFL.